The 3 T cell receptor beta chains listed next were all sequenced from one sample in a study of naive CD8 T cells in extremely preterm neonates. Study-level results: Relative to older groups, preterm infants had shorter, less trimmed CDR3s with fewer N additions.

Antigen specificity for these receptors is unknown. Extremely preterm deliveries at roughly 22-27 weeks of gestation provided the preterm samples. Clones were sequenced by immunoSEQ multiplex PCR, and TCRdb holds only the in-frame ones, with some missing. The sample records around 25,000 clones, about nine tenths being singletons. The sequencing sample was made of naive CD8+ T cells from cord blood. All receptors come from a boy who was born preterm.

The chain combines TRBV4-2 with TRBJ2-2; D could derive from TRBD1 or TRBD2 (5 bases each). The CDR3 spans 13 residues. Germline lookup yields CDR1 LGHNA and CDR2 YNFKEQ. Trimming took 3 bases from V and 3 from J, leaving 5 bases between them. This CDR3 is CASSQGHTGELFF. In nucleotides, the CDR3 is TGTGCCAGCAGCCAGGGACACACCGGGGAGCTGTTTTTT.

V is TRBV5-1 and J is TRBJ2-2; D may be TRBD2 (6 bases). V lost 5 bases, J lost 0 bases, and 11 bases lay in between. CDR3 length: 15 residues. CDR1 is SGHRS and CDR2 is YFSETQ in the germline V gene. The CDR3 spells CASRERLANTGELFF. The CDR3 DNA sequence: TGCGCCAGCAGGGAGAGACTAGCGAACACCGGGGAGCTGTTTTTT.

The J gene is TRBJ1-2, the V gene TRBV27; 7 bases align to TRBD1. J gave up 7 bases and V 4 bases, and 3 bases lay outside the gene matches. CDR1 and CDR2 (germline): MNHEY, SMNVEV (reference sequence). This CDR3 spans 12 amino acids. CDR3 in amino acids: CASSSRQGGYTF. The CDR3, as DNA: TGTGCCAGCAGTTCTCGACAGGGTGGCTACACCTTC.